These 18 T cell receptor beta chains came from one sample sequenced in a study of blood T cells in healthy people across ages (dated by TCRdb to between 2014 and 2017). Receptor libraries were prepared by 5' RACE. The instrument was an Illumina HiSeq 2500. A second roughly 7 to 11 cycle PCR used a sample-barcoded 5' primer and a J-beta primer mix. TCRdb passed the public sequencing reads through fastp at Q25 and MiXCR, retaining productive beta sequences. One record per CDR3 amino acid sequence lists the most common genes and DNA. This sample has about 680,000 distinct CDR3 sequences in its table, and more than 40% of those were observed once. In total, the top ten clones hold around a third of the sample. Sequenced sample: blood. These receptor sequences come from a woman aged 60-75 years in good health.

J is TRBJ2-7 and V is TRBV20-1; TRBD2 matches at 7 bases. This CDR3 comprises 15 residues. J was trimmed by 1 base and V by 0 bases; bases with no gene match: 6. The V gene's germline CDR1 is DFQATT and CDR2 SNEGSKA (reference sequence). The CDR3 protein is CSAREPGLTSYEQYF. The CDR3 coding sequence is TGCAGTGCTAGAGAACCGGGACTAACATCCTACGAGCAGTACTTC.

The rearrangement links TRBV7-3 to TRBJ2-3; the D gene is possibly TRBD1 (5 bases). With 5 bases removed from V and 6 bases from J, the gap between germline ends came to 21 bases. This CDR3 is built from 16 residues. Germline lookup yields CDR1 SGHTA and CDR2 FQGTGA. CDR3 sequence: CASSKRGELMGDTQYF. DNA for the CDR3: TGTGCCAGCAGCAAAAGGGGCGAGCTAATGGGGGATACGCAGTATTTT. The entire variable domain, with the rest obtained from reference TRBV7-3 and TRBJ2-3, is as follows: GAGVSQTPSNKVTEKGKYVELRCDPISGHTALYWYRQSLGQGPEFLIYFQGTGAADDSGLPNDRFFAVRPEGSVSTLKIQRTERGDSAVYLCASSKRGELMGDTQYFGPGTRLTVL.

V gene TRBV6-2 or TRBV6-3 combines with J gene TRBJ2-5; D is uncertain. Gene TRBJ2-7 matches the end of the DNA better, so the J call may be wrong. In germline, CDR1 is MNHEY, CDR2 SVGEGT. The length of the CDR3 is 12 residues. CDR3 sequence: CASSSLGFEQYF. In DNA form, the CDR3 reads TGTGCCAGCAGTTCGTTGGGTTTCGAGCAGTACTTC.

As for this clonotype: A single base separates this from a much larger clone, so it may be a read error. The chain employs TRBV3-1 and TRBJ2-5; a weak D match, TRBD1 (5 bases). This CDR3 comprises 15 residues. CDR1 and CDR2 (germline): LGHDT, YNNKEL (reference sequence). The ends were cut back, 2 bases at V and 11 bases at J, with 21 bases in the middle. The CDR3 region is CASSQNLGPYAEQYF. DNA of the CDR3: TGTGCCAGCAGCCAAAATTTGGGGCCATACGCAGAGCAGTACTTC.

This clonotype has just one count. The V gene is TRBV6-5, the J gene TRBJ1-2; D unresolved. With 6 bases removed from V and 8 bases from J, the gap between germline ends came to 13 bases. This CDR3 is built from 12 residues. Per the germline V gene, CDR1 is MNHEY and CDR2 is SVGAGI. The DNA of the CDR3 is TGTGCCAGCAGCGATACAAGTTGGGGCTACACCTTC. As protein: CASSDTSWGYTF.

The chain recombines TRBV10-3 with TRBJ1-2; D call uncertain. CDR3 length: 12 amino acids. V lost 4 bases to trimming and J lost 4 bases, with 7 bases between them. The V gene's germline CDR1 is ENHRY and CDR2 SYGVKD. CDR3 amino acids: CAISGSVYGYTF. The CDR3 DNA sequence: TGTGCCATCAGTGGCTCGGTCTATGGCTACACCTTC.

This chain links TRBV6-5 with TRBJ2-6, with D unclear. Trimming removed 5 bases from V and 0 bases from J, with 8 bases in between. In germline, CDR1 is MNHEY, CDR2 SVGAGI. The CDR3 is 15 amino acids. In nucleotides, the CDR3 is TGTGCCAGCAGTCGGGCAAGCTCTGGGGCCAACGTCCTGACTTTC. This codes for CASSRASSGANVLTF.

The J gene is TRBJ2-1, the V gene TRBV27; D ambiguous. Germline values: CDR1 MNHEY, CDR2 SMNVEV (reference sequence). The CDR3 extends over 11 amino acids. V lost 3 bases to trimming and J lost 10 bases, with 7 bases between them. CDR3 bases: TGTGCCAGCAGTTTTGGGCAGGAGCAGTTCTTC. It specifies CASSFGQEQFF.

This clonotype was seen a few times. J is TRBJ1-1 and V is TRBV7-9, with D unclear. This CDR3 has 14 residues. Looked up from germline, CDR1 is SEHNR and CDR2 is FQNEAQ (reference sequence). V was shortened by 5 bases and J by 2 bases, with 12 bases between the two germline ends. Here the CDR3 DNA reads TGTGCCAGCAGCCCCAGCATCTTTAACACTGAAGCTTTCTTT. Translation: CASSPSIFNTEAFF.

For this clonotype: A read error is possible here, since a much larger clone lies one base away. The CDR3 region has the DNA TGTGCCAGCAGTTCTCAACAAGGTGGAGGTTTCGAGCAGTTCTTC. Its translation is CASSSQQGGGFEQFF. J is TRBJ2-1 and V is TRBV6-5, with a weak D call TRBD2 (5 bases). CDR1 is MNHEY and CDR2 is SVGAGI in the germline V gene. V dropped 4 bases and J dropped 10 bases, with 20 bases sitting between them. The length of the CDR3 is 15 residues.

The rearrangement joins TRBV5-6 to TRBJ1-2, with D maybe TRBD1 (6 bases). V shed 3 bases and J shed 2 bases, with 11 bases lying between them. This CDR3 region has 14 residues. Germline V CDR1 and CDR2: SGHDT, YYEEEE. The DNA of the CDR3 is TGTGCCAGCAGCTCATGGACAGTGAACTATGGCTACACCTTC. Translation: CASSSWTVNYGYTF.

J is TRBJ1-1 and V is TRBV29-1, with D tentatively TRBD1 (5 bases). V lost 2 bases to trimming and J lost 7 bases, with 5 bases between them. This CDR3 region has 10 residues. Germline-derived CDR1 and CDR2 are SQVTM and ANQGSEA. Here the CDR3 DNA reads TGCAGCGTTGAACAGGGTGAAGCTTTCTTT. Translation gives CSVEQGEAFF.

The rearrangement joins TRBV12-3 or TRBV12-4 to TRBJ1-2; D may be TRBD1 (6 bases). The ends were cut back, 6 bases at V and 5 bases at J, with 13 bases in the middle. The length of the CDR3 is 13 residues. The CDR3 DNA reads TGTGCCAGCAGGGCGACAGGCGGTTATGGCTACACCTTC. Its protein product is CASRATGGYGYTF.

This clonotype was recorded a few times. V gene TRBV6-5 combines with J gene TRBJ2-7, with D perhaps TRBD1 (5 bases). CDR1 is MNHEY, CDR2 SVGAGI, per germline. This CDR3 is 15 amino acids long. The V end was cut by 0 bases, the J end by 2 bases, with 11 bases between. In DNA, the CDR3 is TGTGCCAGCAGTTACTCGTCGCAGGGTGCCTACGAGCAGTACTTC. Its translation: CASSYSSQGAYEQYF.

The CDR3 region is CASSFRGANQETQYF. In DNA, the CDR3 is TGTGCCAGCAGTTTTCGGGGGGCGAATCAAGAGACCCAGTACTTC. J is TRBJ2-5 and V is TRBV28; possibly TRBD2 for D (7 bases). V lost 3 bases, J lost 2 bases, and 13 bases lay in between. The CDR3 is 15 amino acids. CDR1 is MDHEN, CDR2 SYDVKM, per germline.

This chain joins TRBV6-2 or TRBV6-3 and TRBJ1-1; no clear D gene. The V gene's germline CDR1 is MNHEY and CDR2 SVGEGT. Deletions cut 5 bases from V and 7 bases from J, with 11 bases between. The length of the CDR3 is 12 residues. The CDR3 is CASSDWEIEAFF. In DNA, the CDR3 is TGTGCCAGCAGTGATTGGGAGATTGAAGCTTTCTTT.

This clonotype has just a few counts. The chain carries TRBV6-5 and TRBJ2-6, with D possibly being TRBD1 (5 bases). Trimming removed 5 bases from V and 1 base from J, with 18 bases in between. Germline CDR1 MNHEY, CDR2 SVGAGI. The CDR3 runs 18 residues. CDR3 sequence reads: CASSNEQVRTSGANVLTF. As DNA, the CDR3 is TGTGCCAGCAGTAACGAACAGGTTCGCACGTCTGGGGCCAACGTCCTGACTTTC.

In this sample, this clonotype turned up a few times. The gene calls are TRBV6-6 and TRBJ1-2; D is undetermined. V lost 0 bases to trimming and J lost 6 bases, with 8 bases between them. The CDR3 sequence is 13 residues long. CDR1 is MNHNY, CDR2 SVGAGI, per germline (reference sequence). The CDR3 nucleotides are TGTGCCAGCAGTTACTCGATGGTGAATGGCTACACCTTC. Translation gives CASSYSMVNGYTF.